The 7 T cell receptor beta chains reported below all come from one sample, sequenced in a study of Tregs in tolerant kidney transplant recipients. Sequenced by immunoSEQ multiplex PCR; TCRdb stores in-frame clones only, minus some. This table holds some 31,000 clones. Sample: CD8+ T cells from blood, taken before the transplant. All receptors come from a human donor who received a combined kidney and bone marrow transplant.

Comments on this clone: The read finishes 3 residues shy of the CDR3 end, and the germline J gene is used to complete it. The chain uses TRBV7-8 and TRBJ1-2; D remains unclear. Germline CDR1 and CDR2: SGHVS and FQNEAQ. This CDR3 region has 13 residues. V was clipped by 1 base and J by 0 bases, with 3 bases between them. The part of the CDR3 DNA that was read is TGTGCCAGCAGCTTAGGCGCTAACTATGGC. This encodes CASSLGANYG. The complete CDR3 protein is CASSLGANYGYTF. Supplemented by reference TRBV7-8 and TRBJ1-2, the full variable domain reads GAGVSQSPRYKVAKRGQDVALRCDPISGHVSLFWYQQALGQGPEFLTYFQNEAQLDKSGLPSDRFFAERPEGSVSTLKIQRTQQEDSAVYLCASSLGANYGYTFGSGTRLTVV.

The DNA read from the CDR3 is TGTGCCACGACAAACGGGGGTGAA. Amino acid sequence: CATTNGGE. The entire CDR3 protein is CATTNGGEAFF. The rearrangement joins TRBV2 to TRBJ1-1, with D possibly being TRBD1 (5 bases). The read ends 3 residues early relative to the CDR3; the germline J gene fills the gap. The germline V and J ends were trimmed by 10 bases and 7 bases, with 13 bases remaining between them. CDR3 length: 11 residues. CDR1 is SNHLY, CDR2 FYNNEI, per germline. Supplemented by reference TRBV2 and TRBJ1-1, the full variable domain reads EPEVTQTPSHQVTQMGQEVILRCVPISNHLYFYWYRQILGQKVEFLVSFYNNEISEKSEIFDDQFSVERPDGSNFTLKIRSTKLEDSAMYFCATTNGGEAFFGQGTRLTVV.

On this clone itself: The read comes to an end 3 residues before the CDR3 does, leaving the germline J gene to fill in the end. This rearrangement joins TRBV2 to TRBJ2-1; 10 bases agree with TRBD1. CDR1 is SNHLY and CDR2 is FYNNEI in the germline V gene. V was pared by 6 bases and J by 1 base, with 9 bases of the junction left unmatched. This CDR3 is 17 amino acids long. The CDR3 is CASRGPDRGMSYNEQFF. The covered CDR3 bases are TGTGCCAGCAGGGGACCGGACAGGGGGATGTCCTACAATGAG.

The CDR3 here is CASSPQPGQISSGANVLTF. The covered CDR3 bases are TGTGCCAGCTCACCGCAACCGGGACAGATAAGCTCTGGGGCCAACGTC. The gene calls are TRBV18 and TRBJ2-6, with TRBD1 matching over 7 bases. The sequenced fragment ends 3 residues before the CDR3 boundary, so the rest is inferred from the germline J gene. This CDR3 contains 19 residues. CDR1 KGHSH and CDR2 LQKENI come from the germline V gene. J was trimmed by 0 bases and V by 3 bases; bases with no gene match: 11.

On this clone: The CDR3 extends 3 residues past the end of the read, so its final part is completed from the germline J gene. The V gene is TRBV7-9, the J gene TRBJ2-2, with D hard to call. Deletions cut 2 bases from V and 0 bases from J, with 4 bases between. CDR1 and CDR2 (germline): SEHNR, FQNEAQ (reference sequence). This CDR3 region has 14 residues. CDR3 protein: CASSLPSNTGELFF. The part of the CDR3 DNA that was read is TGTGCCAGCAGCTTACCATCGAACACCGGGGAG.

Note on this clone: The observed sequence ends 3 residues before the CDR3 terminus, with the missing tail filled in from the germline J gene. The chain has TRBV5-4 and TRBJ1-2, with TRBD1 as a possible D gene (6 bases). In germline, CDR1 is SGHNT, CDR2 YYREEE (reference sequence). The CDR3 has 13 amino acids. The V gene lost 4 bases and the J gene lost 6 bases, with 13 bases spanning the gap. This chain's CDR3 is CASSLDNRDGYTF. Partial CDR3 DNA: TGTGCCAGCAGCCTTGACAACAGGGATGGC.

Details on this clone: The read is 3 residues too short to cover the CDR3 end, so that end is filled in from the germline J gene. The rearrangement uses TRBV2 and TRBJ1-1; no reliable D call. Germline loops: CDR1 SNHLY, CDR2 FYNNEI. V was cut by 3 bases and J by 5 bases, with 10 bases left in between. The length of the CDR3 is 13 residues. CDR3 sequence reads: CASSDLLGTEAFF. CDR3 bases read: TGTGCCAGCAGTGATCTTTTAGGGACTGAA. The full variable domain, its missing parts supplied by reference TRBV2 and TRBJ1-1, is EPEVTQTPSHQVTQMGQEVILRCVPISNHLYFYWYRQILGQKVEFLVSFYNNEISEKSEIFDDQFSVERPDGSNFTLKIRSTKLEDSAMYFCASSDLLGTEAFFGQGTRLTVV.